Detailed here is one TCR beta chain. The data originate from a study of blood T cell repertoires in COVID-19. Sequencing used immunoSEQ multiplex PCR; TCRdb keeps in-frame clones, though not all of them. The table lists about 310,000 clones, 70% to 90% of them singletons. Trimming pared 0 bases from V and 11 bases from J, leaving 17 bases between. Germline loops: CDR1 SGHNT, CDR2 YENEEA. The CDR3 has 15 amino acids. This TCR was sampled from a woman aged 40 to 50 who had recovered from COVID-19. Input material: PBMCs or T cells enriched from blood (not recorded which). V is TRBV11-3 and J is TRBJ2-1, with D possibly being TRBD2 (6 bases). Written as DNA, the CDR3 is TGTGCCAGCAGCTTAGATCAGTCGGCCGGCGGGAAGCAGTTCTTC. The encoded protein is CASSLDQSAGGKQFF.